This T cell receptor (beta chain) was recorded in a study of immune cell composition in non-small cell lung cancer. Whole-study results and caveats: It was not proven that tumour-reactive clones equal dominant tumour-associated clones. Lung squamous cell carcinoma tumours had significantly higher top 10 clone scores and productive clonality than lung adenocarcinoma. In adenocarcinoma, maximal tumour-associated clone frequency tracked TIL tumour reactivity.

A remark on this clone: Its antigen remains unidentified.

DNA was extracted from unsorted cell suspensions stored frozen. The data were produced by immunoSEQ multiplex PCR, yet TCRdb's version contains in-frame clones alone and is incomplete. The sample has about 8,000 clones; 68% are singletons. Trimming stripped 4 bases from V and 0 bases from J, with 12 bases between. The CDR3 is 16 amino acids. Germline CDR1 reads SGHTA; CDR2 reads FQGTGA. Sample: lung tumor tissue. The rearrangement links TRBV7-3 to TRBJ2-2, with D hard to call. This TCR derives from a human donor with non-small cell lung cancer. The CDR3 spells CASSSAPGSNTGELFF. The CDR3 nucleotides are TGTGCCAGCAGCTCAGCCCCAGGATCGAACACCGGGGAGCTGTTTTTT.